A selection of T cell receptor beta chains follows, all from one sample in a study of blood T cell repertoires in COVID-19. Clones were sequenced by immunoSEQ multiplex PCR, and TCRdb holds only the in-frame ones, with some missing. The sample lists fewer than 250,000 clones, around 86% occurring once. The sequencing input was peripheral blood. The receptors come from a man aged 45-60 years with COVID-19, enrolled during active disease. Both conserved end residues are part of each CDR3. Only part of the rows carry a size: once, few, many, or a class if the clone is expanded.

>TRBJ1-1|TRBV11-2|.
CASSESVGGTEAFF
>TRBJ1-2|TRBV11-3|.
CASSPVKGAYYGYTF
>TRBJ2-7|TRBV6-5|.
CASSYSGLVGGEQYF
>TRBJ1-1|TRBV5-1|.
CASSSTVNTEAFF
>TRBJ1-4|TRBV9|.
CASSPGLKAGTNNEKLFF
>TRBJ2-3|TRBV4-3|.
CASSLLAGAGTDTQYF
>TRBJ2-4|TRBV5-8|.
CASSRTGVSIQYF
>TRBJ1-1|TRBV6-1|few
CASSEQTVNTEAFF
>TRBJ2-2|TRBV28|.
CATSGGQGTGELFF
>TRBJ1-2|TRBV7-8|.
CASSLAHRNYGYTF
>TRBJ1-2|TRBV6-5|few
CASSKMGQKIYGYTF
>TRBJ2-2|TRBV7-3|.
CASSRTIASGELFF
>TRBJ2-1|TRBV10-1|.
CASSGGGTVEQFF
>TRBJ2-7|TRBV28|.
CASGTASYEQYF
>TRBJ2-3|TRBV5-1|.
CASSLAYRSTDTQYF
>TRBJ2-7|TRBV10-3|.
CAISEPRGRDRGYEQYF
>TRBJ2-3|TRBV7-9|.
CASSLGLAGGSSTDTQYF
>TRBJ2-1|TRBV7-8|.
CASSPGTSGGTSYNEQFF
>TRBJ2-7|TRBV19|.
CASSIEAGGEQYF
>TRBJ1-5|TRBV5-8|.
CASSLIQGLGDSNQPQHF
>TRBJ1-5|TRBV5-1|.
CASNKPHRGNQPQHF
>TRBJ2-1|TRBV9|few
CASSPTLAPSNEQFF